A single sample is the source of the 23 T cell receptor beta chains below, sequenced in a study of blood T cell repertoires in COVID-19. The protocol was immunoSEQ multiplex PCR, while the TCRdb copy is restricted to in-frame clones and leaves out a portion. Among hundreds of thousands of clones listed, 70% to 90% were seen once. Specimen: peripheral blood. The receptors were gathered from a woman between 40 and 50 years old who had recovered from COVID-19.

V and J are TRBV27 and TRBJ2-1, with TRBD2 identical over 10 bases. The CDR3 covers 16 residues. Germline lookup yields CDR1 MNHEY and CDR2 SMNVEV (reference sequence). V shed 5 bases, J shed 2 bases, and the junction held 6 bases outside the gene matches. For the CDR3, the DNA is TGTGCCAGCAGTCGCCGGACTAGCGGAGCCTACAATGAGCAGTTCTTC. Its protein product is CASSRRTSGAYNEQFF.

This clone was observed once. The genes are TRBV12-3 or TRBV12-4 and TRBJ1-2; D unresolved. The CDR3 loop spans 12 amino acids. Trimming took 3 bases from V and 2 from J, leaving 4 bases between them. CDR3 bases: TGTGCCAGCAGTTTGGGCAACTATGGCTACACCTTC. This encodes CASSLGNYGYTF.

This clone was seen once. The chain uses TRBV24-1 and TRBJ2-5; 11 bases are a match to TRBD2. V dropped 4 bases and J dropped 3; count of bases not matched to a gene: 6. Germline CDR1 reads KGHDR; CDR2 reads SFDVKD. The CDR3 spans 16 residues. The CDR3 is CATSDPSGRIKETQYF. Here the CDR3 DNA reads TGTGCCACCAGTGACCCTAGCGGGAGGATCAAAGAGACCCAGTACTTC.

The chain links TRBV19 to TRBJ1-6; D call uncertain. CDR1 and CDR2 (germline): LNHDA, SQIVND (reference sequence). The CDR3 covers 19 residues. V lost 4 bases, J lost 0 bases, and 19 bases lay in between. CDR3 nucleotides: TGTGCCAGTAGTACCGGGAGCACCGCTACCAGCTCCTATAATTCACCCCTCCACTTT. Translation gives CASSTGSTATSSYNSPLHF.

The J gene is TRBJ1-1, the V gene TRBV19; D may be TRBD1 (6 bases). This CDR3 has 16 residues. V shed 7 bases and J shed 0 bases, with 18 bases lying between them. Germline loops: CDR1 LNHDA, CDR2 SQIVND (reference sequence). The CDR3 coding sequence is TGTGCCAGTACCCCGGGGAGGGGGACCCTGAACACTGAAGCTTTCTTT. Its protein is CASTPGRGTLNTEAFF.

The CDR3 loop is CASSQGREGGYTF. The CDR3 DNA reads as TGTGCCAGCAGCCAAGGGAGGGAGGGTGGCTACACCTTC. The chain recombines TRBV3-1 (or the pseudogene TRBV3-2) with TRBJ1-2; D gene uncertain. Between the trimmed V and J ends, which lost 1 base and 7 bases, there was a span of 10 bases. Germline V gene lookup returns CDR1 LGHDT and CDR2 YNNKEL (reference sequence). The CDR3 extends over 13 amino acids.

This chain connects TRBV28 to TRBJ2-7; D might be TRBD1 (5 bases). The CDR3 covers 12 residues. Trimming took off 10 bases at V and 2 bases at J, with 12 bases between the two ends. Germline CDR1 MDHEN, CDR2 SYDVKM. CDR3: CATNRRTYEQYF. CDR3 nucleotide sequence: TGTGCCACCAACAGGCGAACCTACGAGCAGTACTTC.

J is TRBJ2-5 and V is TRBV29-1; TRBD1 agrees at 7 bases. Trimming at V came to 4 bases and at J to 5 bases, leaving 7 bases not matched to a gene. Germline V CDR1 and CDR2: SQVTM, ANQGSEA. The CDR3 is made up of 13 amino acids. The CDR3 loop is CSVGRQGGETQYF. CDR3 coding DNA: TGCAGCGTTGGGCGACAGGGTGGGGAGACCCAGTACTTC.

The CDR3, as DNA: TGTGCCAGCAGCCAAGACTGGCCTCAAGATCAGCCCCAGCATTTT. This gives the protein CASSQDWPQDQPQHF. The chain joins TRBV4-2 to TRBJ1-5; no definite D call. Germline V gene sequence: CDR1 LGHNA, CDR2 YNFKEQ. V lost 0 bases and J 5 bases, leaving 11 bases between the germline ends. The length of the CDR3 is 15 residues.

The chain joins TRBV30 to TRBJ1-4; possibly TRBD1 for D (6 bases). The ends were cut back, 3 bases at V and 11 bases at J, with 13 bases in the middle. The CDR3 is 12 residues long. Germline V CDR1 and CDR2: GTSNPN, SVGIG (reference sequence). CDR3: CAWSPNTGKLFF. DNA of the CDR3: TGTGCCTGGAGCCCTAATACAGGGAAACTGTTTTTT.

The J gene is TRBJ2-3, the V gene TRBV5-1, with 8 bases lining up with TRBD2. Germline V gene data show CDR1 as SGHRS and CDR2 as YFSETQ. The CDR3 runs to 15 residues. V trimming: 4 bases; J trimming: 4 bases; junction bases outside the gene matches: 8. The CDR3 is CASSPQAGVADTQYF. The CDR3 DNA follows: TGCGCCAGCAGCCCCCAAGCGGGAGTTGCAGATACGCAGTATTTT. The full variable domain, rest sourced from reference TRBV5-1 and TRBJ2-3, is KAGVTQTPRYLIKTRGQQVTLSCSPISGHRSVSWYQQTPGQGLQFLFEYFSETQRNKGNFPGRFSGRQFSNSRSEMNVSTLELGDSALYLCASSPQAGVADTQYFGPGTRLTVL.

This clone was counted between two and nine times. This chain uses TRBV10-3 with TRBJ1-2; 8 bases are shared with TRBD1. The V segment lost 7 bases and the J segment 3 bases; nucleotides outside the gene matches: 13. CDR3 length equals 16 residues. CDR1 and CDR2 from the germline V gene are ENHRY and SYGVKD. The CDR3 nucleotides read TGTGCCATCACCGACAGGGGATTCAGCGGTGACTATGGCTACACCTTC. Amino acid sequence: CAITDRGFSGDYGYTF.

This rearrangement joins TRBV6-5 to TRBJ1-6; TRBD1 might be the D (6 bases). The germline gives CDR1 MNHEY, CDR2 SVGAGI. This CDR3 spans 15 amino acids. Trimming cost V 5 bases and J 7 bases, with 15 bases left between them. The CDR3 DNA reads TGTGCCAGCAGTCTACAGGGTTTGGGAAATTCACCCCTCCACTTT. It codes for CASSLQGLGNSPLHF.

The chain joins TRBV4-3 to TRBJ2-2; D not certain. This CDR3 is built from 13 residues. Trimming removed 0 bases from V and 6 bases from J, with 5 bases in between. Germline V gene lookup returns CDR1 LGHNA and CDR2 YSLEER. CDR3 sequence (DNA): TGCGCCAGCAGCCAAGATTTCGCCGGGGAGCTGTTTTTT. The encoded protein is CASSQDFAGELFF.

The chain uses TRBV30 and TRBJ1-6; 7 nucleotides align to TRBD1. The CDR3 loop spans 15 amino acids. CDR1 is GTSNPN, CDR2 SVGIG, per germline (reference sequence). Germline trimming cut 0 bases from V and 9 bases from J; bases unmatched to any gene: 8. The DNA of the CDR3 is TGTGCCTGGAGTGTACGGGGGCAGGGGGGTTCACCCCTCCACTTT. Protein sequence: CAWSVRGQGGSPLHF.

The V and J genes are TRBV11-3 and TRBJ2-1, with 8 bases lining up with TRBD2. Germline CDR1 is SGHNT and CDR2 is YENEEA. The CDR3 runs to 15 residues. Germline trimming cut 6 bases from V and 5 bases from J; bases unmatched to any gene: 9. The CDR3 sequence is CASSLGLAWNNEQFF. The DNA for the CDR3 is TGTGCCAGCAGTCTCGGACTAGCTTGGAACAATGAGCAGTTCTTC.

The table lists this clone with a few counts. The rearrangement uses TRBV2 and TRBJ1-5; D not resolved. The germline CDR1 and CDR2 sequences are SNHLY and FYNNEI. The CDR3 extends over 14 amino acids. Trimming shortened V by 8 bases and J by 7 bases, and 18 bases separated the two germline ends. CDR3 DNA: TGTGCCAGCGGGGAGGCGGCCCCCGGGCAGCCCCAGCATTTT. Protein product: CASGEAAPGQPQHF.

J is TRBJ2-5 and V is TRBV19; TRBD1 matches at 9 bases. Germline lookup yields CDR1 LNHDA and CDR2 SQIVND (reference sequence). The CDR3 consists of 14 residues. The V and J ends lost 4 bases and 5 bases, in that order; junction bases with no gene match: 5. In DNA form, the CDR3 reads TGTGCCAGTAGTAGACAGGGGGGTTCGGAGACCCAGTACTTC. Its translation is CASSRQGGSETQYF.

CDR3 sequence: CAISEGGPPLHF. Written as DNA, the CDR3 is TGTGCCATCAGTGAGGGCGGTCCACCCCTCCACTTT. The chain is built from TRBV10-3 and TRBJ1-6; no clear D. Trimming removed 2 bases at V and 11 bases at J, with 7 bases between. Germline CDR1 reads ENHRY; CDR2 reads SYGVKD. The CDR3 runs 12 residues.

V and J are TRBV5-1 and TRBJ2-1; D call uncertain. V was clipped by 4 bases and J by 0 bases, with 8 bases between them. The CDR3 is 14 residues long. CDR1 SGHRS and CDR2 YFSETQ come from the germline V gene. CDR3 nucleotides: TGCGCCAGCAGCCCCCCGAGCTCCTACAATGAGCAGTTCTTC. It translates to CASSPPSSYNEQFF.

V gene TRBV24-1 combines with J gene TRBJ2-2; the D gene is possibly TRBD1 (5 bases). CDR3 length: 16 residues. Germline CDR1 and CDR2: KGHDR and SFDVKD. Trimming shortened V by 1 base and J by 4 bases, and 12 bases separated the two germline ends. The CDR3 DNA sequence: TGTGCCACCAGTGATTTCCGGACACTTGTCACCGGGGAGCTGTTTTTT. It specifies CATSDFRTLVTGELFF.

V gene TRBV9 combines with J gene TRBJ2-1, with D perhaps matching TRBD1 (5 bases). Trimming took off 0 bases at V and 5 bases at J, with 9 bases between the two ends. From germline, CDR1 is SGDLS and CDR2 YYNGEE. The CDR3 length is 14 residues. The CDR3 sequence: CASSVVAGNNEQFF. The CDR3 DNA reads TGTGCCAGCAGCGTAGTGGCAGGGAACAATGAGCAGTTCTTC.

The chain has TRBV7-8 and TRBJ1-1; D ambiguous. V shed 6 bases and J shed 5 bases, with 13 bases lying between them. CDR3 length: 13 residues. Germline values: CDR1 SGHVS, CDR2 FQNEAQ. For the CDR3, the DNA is TGTGCCAGCAGGGGAGGGTGGCGGACTGAAGCTTTCTTT. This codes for CASRGGWRTEAFF.